Here is one T cell receptor (beta chain) with its context. Its antigen is unidentified. Other DNA sequences in this sample translate to the same CDR3. Libraries were prepared by immunoSEQ multiplex PCR; TCRdb keeps only in-frame clonotypes and omits some of them. The profile covers some 150,000 clones, with 70% to 90% appearing a single time and approximately 5.4% taken by the ten largest. These data come from a study of T cell responses to AZD1222 COVID-19 vaccine. Whole-study findings and limits: Donors skewed white British and female; clonal diversity was possibly underestimated. Repertoire samples came only from after the peak T cell response.

This clonotype was obtained from an adult who received the AZD1222 COVID-19 vaccine. Sequenced material: peripheral blood, taken 28 days after the second AZD1222 dose.

CDR3: CASSQGGTGGYEQYF. The CDR3, as DNA: TGTGCCAGCAGCCAAGGGGGGACAGGGGGCTACGAGCAGTACTTC. The J gene is TRBJ2-7, the V gene TRBV4-2; 11 nucleotides match TRBD1. In germline, CDR1 is LGHNA, CDR2 YNFKEQ. Unmatched junction bases numbered 2, after V lost 1 base and J lost 3 bases. The CDR3 is made up of 15 amino acids.